Listed below are T cell receptor beta chains from one sample, sequenced in a study of T cell repertoires in cytomegalovirus infection. TCRdb fed the reads into MiXCR, producing one record per CDR3 protein. The sample carries under 450,000 distinct CDR3 sequences, roughly 34% recorded once. Their antigen targets remain unknown. Sequences were derived from cultured PBMCs, sampled from culture after CMV antigen stimulation. The origin of the receptors is a human donor in good health (CMV status not recorded). Some clones in this sample may be carry-over from other donors' samples. Each CDR3 is given with its conserved first and last residue. A D gene is named only where the DNA matches it firmly. Expanded clones are given a class, and other clones once, few, many or no size at all.

V gene: TRBV6-2/TRBV6-3; J gene: TRBJ2-5; clone size: .; D gene: TRBD2; CDR3 DNA: TGTGCCAGCAGTTCGGGACTAGCGGGACTGGAGACCCAGTACTTC; CDR3 protein: CASSSGLAGLETQYF
V gene: TRBV5-4; J gene: TRBJ1-6; clone size: few; D gene: TRBD1; CDR3 DNA: TGTGCCAGCAGCGTAAACAGGGGTGGGGCGAGTTCACCCCTCCACTTT; CDR3 protein: CASSVNRGGASSPLHF
V gene: TRBV19; J gene: TRBJ2-1; clone size: few; D gene: TRBD2; CDR3 DNA: TGTGCCAGTAGGGGGACTAGGTGGGGGGATGGCAATGAGCAGTTCTTC; CDR3 protein: CASRGTRWGDGNEQFF
V gene: TRBV7-2; J gene: TRBJ1-5; clone size: many; D gene: .; CDR3 DNA: TGTGCCAGCAGCTTAGGGGGGCACGGAACTCAGCCCCAGCATTTT; CDR3 protein: CASSLGGHGTQPQHF
V gene: TRBV7-9; J gene: TRBJ2-7; clone size: .; D gene: TRBD1; CDR3 DNA: TGTGCCAGCAGCTTGGACAGGGGGCGAAACGAGCAGTACTTC; CDR3 protein: CASSLDRGRNEQYF
V gene: TRBV7-2; J gene: TRBJ2-1; clone size: many; D gene: .; CDR3 DNA: TGTGCCAGCAGCGTACAGGGTAGTGATGAGCAGTTCTTC; CDR3 protein: CASSVQGSDEQFF
V gene: TRBV7-2; J gene: TRBJ2-1; clone size: many; D gene: .; CDR3 DNA: TGTGCCAGCAGCTTAAACGCTGAGCAGTTCTTC; CDR3 protein: CASSLNAEQFF
V gene: TRBV6-1; J gene: TRBJ1-1; clone size: .; D gene: .; CDR3 DNA: TGTGCCAGCAGTCGTGGCCAGGGGACTGAAGCTTTCTTT; CDR3 protein: CASSRGQGTEAFF
V gene: TRBV7-2; J gene: TRBJ2-7; clone size: .; D gene: .; CDR3 DNA: TGTGCCAGCAGCTTACTAGCCCAATCCTACGAGCAGTACTTC; CDR3 protein: CASSLLAQSYEQYF
V gene: TRBV4-1; J gene: TRBJ1-1; clone size: .; D gene: TRBD1; CDR3 DNA: TGCGCCAGCAGCCGACCGCCCAGGGACAGGGGGTTTGTGGACACTGAAGCTTTCTTT; CDR3 protein: CASSRPPRDRGFVDTEAFF
V gene: TRBV28; J gene: TRBJ1-1; clone size: few; D gene: TRBD1; CDR3 DNA: TGTGCCAGCAGTCCCGGGACAGGGTTATTGGGAGCTTTCTTT; CDR3 protein: CASSPGTGLLGAFF
V gene: TRBV19; J gene: TRBJ2-1; clone size: .; D gene: TRBD2; CDR3 DNA: TGTGCCAGTAGTATTAGGACTAGCGGGAGTTTGGGGGAGCAGTTCTTC; CDR3 protein: CASSIRTSGSLGEQFF
V gene: TRBV6-6; J gene: TRBJ1-5; clone size: .; D gene: .; CDR3 DNA: TGTGCCAGCAGTTACTCAAAAAACCGACAGCCCCGGCATTTT; CDR3 protein: CASSYSKNRQPRHF
V gene: TRBV6-5; J gene: TRBJ2-7; clone size: few; D gene: .; CDR3 DNA: TGTGCCAGCAGCAATAGGGTCGATAATCTCGAGCAGTACTTC; CDR3 protein: CASSNRVDNLEQYF
V gene: TRBV10-3; J gene: TRBJ2-7; clone size: .; D gene: .; CDR3 DNA: TGTGCCATCAGTGAGAAAAGATACTCAAGCTCCTACGAGCAGTACTTC; CDR3 protein: CAISEKRYSSSYEQYF
V gene: TRBV29-1; J gene: TRBJ2-3; clone size: few; D gene: TRBD2; CDR3 DNA: TGCAGCGTTGAAGAAATTTGGACTAGCGGGAGGGCAGATACGCAGTATTTT; CDR3 protein: CSVEEIWTSGRADTQYF
V gene: TRBV12-3/TRBV12-4; J gene: TRBJ2-5; clone size: .; D gene: .; CDR3 DNA: TGTGCCAGCAGTTTTGGTGGCGTCGAAGAGACCCAGTACTTC; CDR3 protein: CASSFGGVEETQYF
V gene: TRBV24-1; J gene: TRBJ1-5; clone size: .; D gene: .; CDR3 DNA: TGTGCCACCAGTGATTCAGGCACGGCTGATCAGCCCCAGCATTTT; CDR3 protein: CATSDSGTADQPQHF
V gene: TRBV7-9; J gene: TRBJ2-1; clone size: .; D gene: .; CDR3 DNA: TGTGCCAGCAGCTTAGTGAGCGTCAAAGACAATGAGCAGTTCTTC; CDR3 protein: CASSLVSVKDNEQFF
V gene: TRBV19; J gene: TRBJ2-1; clone size: many; D gene: .; CDR3 DNA: TGTGCCAGTAATCCCGGGAGTGCCTACAATGAGCAGTTCTTC; CDR3 protein: CASNPGSAYNEQFF
V gene: TRBV7-2; J gene: TRBJ1-1; clone size: .; D gene: TRBD1; CDR3 DNA: TGTGCCAGCAGCCCGGTAGACAGGGGGAACACTAAAGCTTTCTTT; CDR3 protein: CASSPVDRGNTKAFF
V gene: TRBV29-1; J gene: TRBJ2-1; clone size: few; D gene: .; CDR3 DNA: TGCAGCGTTGCGACGGGAACCTACAATGAGCAGTTCTTC; CDR3 protein: CSVATGTYNEQFF
V gene: TRBV12-3/TRBV12-4; J gene: TRBJ2-3; clone size: few; D gene: .; CDR3 DNA: TGTGCCAGCAGTTTAGGCAGGCCCGACCGAAGCACAGATACGCAGTATTTT; CDR3 protein: CASSLGRPDRSTDTQYF
V gene: TRBV6-2/TRBV6-3; J gene: TRBJ2-4; clone size: .; D gene: .; CDR3 DNA: TGTGCCAGCAGGAGAACCGTCGGAATAGCCAAAAACATTCAGTACTTC; CDR3 protein: CASRRTVGIAKNIQYF
V gene: TRBV7-8; J gene: TRBJ2-6; clone size: .; D gene: .; CDR3 DNA: TGTGCCAGCAGCTTAGAGGCTTTCCCCTCTTGGGCCAACGTCCTGACTTTC; CDR3 protein: CASSLEAFPSWANVLTF
V gene: TRBV29-1; J gene: TRBJ2-5; clone size: few; D gene: .; CDR3 DNA: TGCAGCTCTACTGCTGAGACCCAGTACTTC; CDR3 protein: CSSTAETQYF
V gene: TRBV6-5; J gene: TRBJ2-7; clone size: .; D gene: TRBD2; CDR3 DNA: TGTGCCAGCAGAGGGACTATCTACGAGCAGTACTTC; CDR3 protein: CASRGTIYEQYF
V gene: TRBV3-1; J gene: TRBJ1-1; clone size: .; D gene: TRBD1; CDR3 DNA: TGTGCCACCGGACAGGAGGGCACTGAAGCTTTCTTT; CDR3 protein: CATGQEGTEAFF
V gene: TRBV6-6; J gene: TRBJ2-7; clone size: .; D gene: .; CDR3 DNA: TGTGCCAGCAGTCGCCCCTCCTCGAAGGACTACGAGCAGTACTTC; CDR3 protein: CASSRPSSKDYEQYF
V gene: TRBV2; J gene: TRBJ1-5; clone size: few; D gene: .; CDR3 DNA: TGTGCCAGCAGTGCGGGTATGACGGACAATCAGCCCCAGCATTTT; CDR3 protein: CASSAGMTDNQPQHF
V gene: TRBV4-1; J gene: TRBJ1-1; clone size: few; D gene: TRBD1; CDR3 DNA: TGCGCCAGCAGCCAAACACAGGGGGCGAGGGCTGAAGCTTTCTTT; CDR3 protein: CASSQTQGARAEAFF
V gene: TRBV7-9; J gene: TRBJ1-5; clone size: .; D gene: .; CDR3 DNA: TGTGCCAGCAGTATTTCCCGGGCAGGGAAGACCCCTTATAGCAATCAGCCCCAGCATTTT; CDR3 protein: CASSISRAGKTPYSNQPQHF
V gene: TRBV7-8; J gene: TRBJ1-2; clone size: few; D gene: TRBD1; CDR3 DNA: TGTGCCAGCAGCTTAGGACAGGGTTCTGGCTACACCTTC; CDR3 protein: CASSLGQGSGYTF
V gene: TRBV19; J gene: TRBJ1-5; clone size: .; D gene: .; CDR3 DNA: TGTGCCAGTAGTATACAGGGTACGGGCAATCAGCCCCAGCATTTT; CDR3 protein: CASSIQGTGNQPQHF
V gene: TRBV7-2; J gene: TRBJ2-3; clone size: many; D gene: .; CDR3 DNA: TGTGCCAGCAGCTCCAGGGGAGGGAGCACAGATACGCAGTATTTT; CDR3 protein: CASSSRGGSTDTQYF
V gene: TRBV6-2/TRBV6-3; J gene: TRBJ2-6; clone size: .; D gene: .; CDR3 DNA: TGTGCCAGCAGCCCATTTGGGTTATCTGGGGCCAACGTCCTGACTTTC; CDR3 protein: CASSPFGLSGANVLTF
V gene: TRBV7-7; J gene: TRBJ2-2; clone size: few; D gene: TRBD1; CDR3 DNA: TGTGCTAGCAGCGTGGGACAGGCCGGGGAGCTGTTTTTT; CDR3 protein: CASSVGQAGELFF
V gene: TRBV14; J gene: TRBJ2-1; clone size: .; D gene: .; CDR3 DNA: TGTGCCAGCAGCCAAGATAGCGCGGGGAATGAGCAGTTCTTC; CDR3 protein: CASSQDSAGNEQFF
V gene: TRBV5-4; J gene: TRBJ2-7; clone size: .; D gene: .; CDR3 DNA: TGTGCCAGCAGCTTGAAGGGTGCCATATACGAGCAGTACTTC; CDR3 protein: CASSLKGAIYEQYF
V gene: TRBV19; J gene: TRBJ2-2; clone size: .; D gene: .; CDR3 DNA: TGTGCCAGCGACCAGAGTCGGACCGGGGAGCTGTTTTTT; CDR3 protein: CASDQSRTGELFF
V gene: TRBV4-1; J gene: TRBJ2-2; clone size: .; D gene: .; CDR3 DNA: TGCGCCAGCAGCCAAGGTCAAGGTGGACCCCTTCAATCCGGGGAGCTGTTTTTT; CDR3 protein: CASSQGQGGPLQSGELFF
V gene: TRBV4-1; J gene: TRBJ1-2; clone size: .; D gene: .; CDR3 DNA: TGCGCCAGCAGCCAAGGCACCGGGACGGTGGAAGGCTACACCTTC; CDR3 protein: CASSQGTGTVEGYTF
V gene: TRBV12-3/TRBV12-4; J gene: TRBJ1-4; clone size: few; D gene: .; CDR3 DNA: TGTGCCAGCAGTTTAAGGATTGGTTCGAGCTATAATGAAAAACTGTTTTTT; CDR3 protein: CASSLRIGSSYNEKLFF
V gene: TRBV6-1; J gene: TRBJ1-4; clone size: many; D gene: TRBD1; CDR3 DNA: TGTGCCAGCAGTTCAAGGACAGGCGTTAATGAAAAACTGTTTTTT; CDR3 protein: CASSSRTGVNEKLFF
V gene: TRBV4-2; J gene: TRBJ2-1; clone size: .; D gene: TRBD2; CDR3 DNA: TGTGCCAGCAGCCAAGGTGGACTAGCGGGAAGGCGTTTGTTAGATGAGCAGTTCTTC; CDR3 protein: CASSQGGLAGRRLLDEQFF
V gene: TRBV4-3; J gene: TRBJ2-2; clone size: .; D gene: .; CDR3 DNA: TGCGCCAGCAGCCATGGGCTGGGGGGGGCGGCCGGGGAGCTGTTTTTT; CDR3 protein: CASSHGLGGAAGELFF
V gene: TRBV7-2; J gene: TRBJ1-1; clone size: many; D gene: TRBD1; CDR3 DNA: TGTGCCAGCAGCTTAGCCCGACAGGGGTGGAACACTGAAGCTTTCTTT; CDR3 protein: CASSLARQGWNTEAFF
V gene: TRBV28; J gene: TRBJ1-2; clone size: few; D gene: .; CDR3 DNA: TGTGCCAGCAGACTTGGGGGACGGAACTATGGCTACACCTTC; CDR3 protein: CASRLGGRNYGYTF
V gene: TRBV27; J gene: TRBJ1-2; clone size: few; D gene: .; CDR3 DNA: TGTGCCAGCCTCACCGGTCCCCAGGTCGACACCTTC; CDR3 protein: CASLTGPQVDTF
V gene: TRBV28; J gene: TRBJ1-3; clone size: few; D gene: .; CDR3 DNA: TGTGCCAGCAGTTTCGTTGCGGGGACCGGCGACACCATATATTTT; CDR3 protein: CASSFVAGTGDTIYF
V gene: TRBV12-5; J gene: TRBJ1-5; clone size: once; D gene: TRBD1; CDR3 DNA: TGTGCTAGTGGTTTGGTATCCCGCGTCGGCCCTACCACGAAAGGGGGCAAGCCCCAGCATTTT; CDR3 protein: CASGLVSRVGPTTKGGKPQHF
V gene: TRBV29-1; J gene: TRBJ2-1; clone size: .; D gene: .; CDR3 DNA: TGCAGCGTTGGGCTACTAGCTGCCGAGTACAATGAGCAGTTCTTC; CDR3 protein: CSVGLLAAEYNEQFF
V gene: TRBV7-2; J gene: TRBJ2-7; clone size: .; D gene: .; CDR3 DNA: TGTGCCAGCAGCACCAACCAGGGGATCTACGAGCAGTACTTC; CDR3 protein: CASSTNQGIYEQYF